The 19 T cell receptor beta chains presented below share a single source sample, sequenced in a study of blood T cells in healthy people across ages. A second about 6 to 11 cycle PCR used barcoded and J-beta primers. TCRdb re-derived calls from the 5' RACE reads in MiXCR, one entry per CDR3 protein. The table shows under 950,000 distinct CDR3 sequences, with 22% occurring only once. Sequencing was done on a sample of blood. The receptor set was obtained from an older man in good health.

This sequence joins TRBV20-1 and TRBJ2-5, with 10 nucleotides matching TRBD2. V dropped 0 bases and J dropped 4; count of bases not matched to a gene: 8. The CDR3 is made up of 16 amino acids. From germline, CDR1 is DFQATT and CDR2 SNEGSKA (reference sequence). The CDR3 DNA follows: TGCAGTGCTAGAGATCTCCTTCTAGCGGGAGTAGAGACCCAGTACTTC. Its translation: CSARDLLLAGVETQYF.

There are a few counts of this clonotype. The rearrangement uses TRBV20-1 and TRBJ1-1, with no clear D. CDR1 is DFQATT, CDR2 SNEGSKA, per germline (reference sequence). V lost 6 bases and J 1 base, leaving 21 bases between the germline ends. The CDR3 length is 16 residues. The CDR3 sequence: CSAWVEGSGRNTEAFF. CDR3 coding DNA: TGCAGTGCCTGGGTGGAGGGAAGTGGCAGGAACACTGAAGCTTTCTTT.

This clonotype occurred a few times. The rearrangement uses TRBV12-3 or TRBV12-4 and TRBJ1-1, with 7 bases lining up with TRBD1. CDR3 length equals 19 residues. V lost 6 bases and J lost 0; bases outside the gene matches: 19. The CDR3 spells CASRHRQGPASLMNTEAFF. The CDR3 nucleotides read TGTGCCAGCAGACATAGACAGGGCCCAGCATCCTTAATGAACACTGAAGCTTTCTTT.

In this sample, this clonotype turned up many times. The V gene is TRBV10-1, the J gene TRBJ2-3; D call uncertain. Germline CDR1 and CDR2: WNHNN and SYGVQD (reference sequence). The CDR3 runs 17 residues. Trimming pared 8 bases from V and 4 bases from J, leaving 25 bases between. CDR3: CASSRLAAARRADTQYF. CDR3 nucleotides: TGCGCCAGCTCCCGTCTTGCCGCGGCGAGGCGTGCAGATACGCAGTATTTT.

This clonotype was found many times. The genes are TRBV20-1 and TRBJ2-1, with 9 bases lining up with TRBD2. This CDR3 contains 17 residues. V trimming: 1 base; J trimming: 6 bases; junction bases outside the gene matches: 13. Germline V gene data show CDR1 as DFQATT and CDR2 as SNEGSKA (reference sequence). Written as DNA, the CDR3 is TGCAGTGCTAGAGTATCGGCTCTGGCGGGAGGGCGCAATGAGCAGTTCTTC. Translation gives CSARVSALAGGRNEQFF.

V gene TRBV5-5 combines with J gene TRBJ1-1; D gene unclear. Trimming cost V 7 bases and J 0 bases, with 19 bases left between them. Germline V gene data show CDR1 as SGHKS and CDR2 as YYEKEE (reference sequence). This CDR3 has 16 residues. The CDR3 DNA is TGTGCCAGCGAAGCCGTCAGGTTGAACATGAACACTGAAGCTTTCTTT. Its translation: CASEAVRLNMNTEAFF.

The chain carries TRBV7-6 and TRBJ2-1, with TRBD1 as a possible D gene (5 bases). Germline V gene sequence: CDR1 SGHVS, CDR2 FNYEAQ. V dropped 5 bases and J dropped 10 bases, with 15 bases sitting between them. This CDR3 is 13 amino acids long. The CDR3 is CASSQPQGNEQFF. The CDR3 DNA is TGTGCCAGCAGCCAACCTCAGGGTAACGAGCAGTTCTTC. The full variable domain, completed using reference TRBV7-6 and TRBJ2-1, is GAGVSQSPRYKVTKRGQDVALRCDPISGHVSLYWYRQALGQGPEFLTYFNYEAQQDKSGLPNDRFSAERPEGSISTLTIQRTEQRDSAMYRCASSQPQGNEQFFGPGTRLTVL.

The chain recombines TRBV29-1 with TRBJ1-4; 8 nucleotides line up with TRBD1. Germline CDR1 and CDR2: SQVTM and ANQGSEA. The length of the CDR3 is 13 residues. V was clipped by 7 bases and J by 3 bases; unmatched bases: 4. The DNA for the CDR3 is TGCAGCGCCAGGGGGCCGGCTAATGAAAAACTGTTTTTT. It is translated as CSARGPANEKLFF.

The chain recombines TRBV5-1 with TRBJ1-1, with D perhaps matching TRBD1 (6 bases). The CDR3 runs 17 residues. V was cut by 3 bases and J by 1 base, with 19 bases left in between. Germline V gives CDR1 SGHRS, CDR2 YFSETQ. In nucleotides, the CDR3 is TGCGCCAGCAGCTATGGAGAGGGCTCGACAGGGAACACTGAAGCTTTCTTT. This gives the protein CASSYGEGSTGNTEAFF.

CDR3 nucleotide sequence: TGCGCCAGCAGCCTCGGACCAAAGGATACGCAGTATTTT. Translation gives CASSLGPKDTQYF. This chain links TRBV4-1 with TRBJ2-3; the D is unclear. The CDR3 consists of 13 residues. V lost 4 bases and J 6 bases, leaving 11 bases between the germline ends. In germline, CDR1 is MGHRA, CDR2 YSYEKL.

The V gene is TRBV12-3 or TRBV12-4, the J gene TRBJ1-1; D might be TRBD1 (5 bases). CDR3 length: 16 amino acids. Trimming removed 4 bases from V and 0 bases from J, with 15 bases in between. CDR3 sequence reads: CASSSHTGTVNTEAFF. Here the CDR3 DNA reads TGTGCCAGCAGTTCCCATACCGGGACGGTGAACACTGAAGCTTTCTTT.

The sample holds a few counts of this clonotype. The chain joins TRBV20-1 to TRBJ2-7; TRBD2 is a possible D gene (5 bases). The CDR3 has 12 amino acids. V lost 3 bases and J 4 bases, leaving 10 bases between the germline ends. Per the germline V gene, CDR1 is DFQATT and CDR2 is SNEGSKA (reference sequence). The CDR3 here is CSASSERYEQYF. The CDR3 nucleotides read TGCAGTGCTAGTAGCGAACGGTACGAGCAGTACTTC.

This clonotype was detected many times. This sequence joins TRBV29-1 and TRBJ2-1; 10 bases agree with TRBD1. Germline CDR1 reads SQVTM; CDR2 reads ANQGSEA. CDR3 length: 15 amino acids. Germline trimming cut 3 bases from V and 4 bases from J; bases unmatched to any gene: 6. The CDR3: CSVDRQGAVYNEQFF. Here the CDR3 DNA reads TGCAGCGTTGATAGACAGGGGGCGGTTTACAATGAGCAGTTCTTC.

This clonotype was seen only a few times. The chain couples TRBV12-3 or TRBV12-4 to TRBJ1-2; 12 bases align to TRBD1. The CDR3 is made up of 15 amino acids. V lost 4 bases to trimming and J lost 4 bases; unmatched junction nucleotides: 4. The chain's CDR3 is CASSSGTGGPYGYTF. CDR3 nucleotides: TGTGCCAGCAGTTCCGGGACAGGGGGCCCCTATGGCTACACCTTC.

This clonotype was picked up a small number of times. The chain carries TRBV10-3 and TRBJ2-3; 7 bases fit TRBD2. CDR1 ENHRY and CDR2 SYGVKD come from the germline V gene. V lost 11 bases, J lost 6 bases, and 11 bases stayed unmatched. The CDR3 has 13 amino acids. The CDR3 coding sequence is TGTGCCGCGAGGGGAGGGCAAACGGATACGCAGTATTTT. Its translation is CAARGGQTDTQYF.

The chain employs TRBV4-2 and TRBJ2-3; D could derive from TRBD1 or TRBD2 (6 bases each). CDR1 LGHNA and CDR2 YNFKEQ come from the germline V gene. This CDR3 contains 15 residues. Trimming removed 0 bases from V and 7 bases from J, with 14 bases in between. The CDR3 DNA reads as TGTGCCAGCAGCCAAGACGTATCGGGGGCTTATACGCAGTATTTT. Its protein is CASSQDVSGAYTQYF.

The chain joins TRBV12-3 or TRBV12-4 to TRBJ2-7; D is uncertain. V was clipped by 3 bases and J by 2 bases, with 11 bases between them. This CDR3 is 14 amino acids long. CDR3 in amino acids: CASSFGGPTYEQYV. The CDR3 nucleotides are TGTGCCAGCAGTTTTGGTGGTCCCACCTACGAGCAGTACGTC.

The chain combines TRBV5-1 with TRBJ2-1, with TRBD2 matching 10 bases. The germline gives CDR1 SGHRS, CDR2 YFSETQ. This CDR3 is 17 amino acids long. The V gene end was trimmed by 1 base and the J gene end by 2 bases; junction bases not matched to a gene: 6. This CDR3 is CASSLRASGSPYNEQFF. The DNA for the CDR3 is TGCGCCAGCAGCTTGAGGGCTAGCGGGAGCCCCTACAATGAGCAGTTCTTC.

This chain links TRBV12-3 or TRBV12-4 with TRBJ2-5; a possible D gene is TRBD1 (6 bases). The V and J ends lost 2 bases and 5 bases respectively, with 15 bases between them. There are 15 residues in the CDR3. CDR3 sequence (DNA): TGTGCCAGCAGTTTAAACCAAGGGGGAAGGGAGACCCAGTACTTC. Protein sequence: CASSLNQGGRETQYF.